A selection of T cell receptor beta chains follows, all from one sample in a study of regulatory T cells in long-lasting Graves disease. TCRdb re-called the multiplex PCR reads with MiXCR, one entry per CDR3 protein. The table has 200,000 to 250,000 distinct CDR3 sequences, roughly 19% seen once. The same sample was also used in a study of T cells in Graves' hyperthyroidism and ophthalmopathy.

The sequencing used peripheral blood mononuclear cells (PBMCs), collected at new diagnosis, from a patient treated with antithyroid drugs. Receptor source: a woman younger than 45 with Graves disease. The conserved cysteine and the conserved F or W are not part of the CDR3 here. The order of the fields is clone size, J gene, CDR3 length, V gene, CDR3 protein. Size values are once, few and many counts, or a class for expanded clones, and some rows have none.

few TRBJ1-1 14 TRBV18 ASSPRGQVTNTEAF
few TRBJ1-5 13 TRBV20-1 SAPGTGVSNQPQH
few TRBJ2-7 14 TRBV7-9 ASSLGTGSRVNEQY
many TRBJ2-5 12 TRBV28 ASTLGGARETQY
many TRBJ1-1 11 TRBV5-5 ASNRASNTEAF
NA TRBJ2-7 13 TRBV4-1 ASSQEETGGYEQY
many TRBJ1-6 12 TRBV20-1 SARGEGMTSPLH
NA TRBJ2-7 12 TRBV2 ASSALGQPSEQY
few TRBJ2-1 14 TRBV9 ASSADRLSSYNEQF
many TRBJ2-1 11 TRBV28 ASSLGSYNEQF
many TRBJ2-5 15 TRBV12-3/TRBV12-4 ASNPGTGLLHQETQY
many TRBJ1-6 14 TRBV12-3/TRBV12-4 ASSFRGGQSHSPLH
many TRBJ2-1 10 TRBV30 AWSEMGNEQF
once TRBJ2-3 14 TRBV24-1 ATSEAGGDGTDTQY
many TRBJ2-7 12 TRBV20-1 SAALAGRFKEQY
once TRBJ1-1 13 TRBV9 ASSVVEGSGTEAF
many TRBJ2-7 10 TRBV29-1 SVVRTGNEQY
many TRBJ1-2 12 TRBV7-3 ASSAGTGDYGYT
NA TRBJ2-3 9 TRBV5-6 ASGVQRTQY
once TRBJ1-2 17 TRBV4-1 ASSQDLSGTAPHVNGYT
many TRBJ2-3 12 TRBV6-2/TRBV6-3 ASKGGRGTDTQY
many TRBJ1-5 11 TRBV12-3/TRBV12-4 ASSTDLNQPQH
many TRBJ2-3 16 TRBV25-1 ASSTTSGGVYDTDTQY
many TRBJ2-1 14 TRBV6-1 ASSLVGIGSYNEQF
NA TRBJ1-2 13 TRBV7-8 VSSPGQQPNYGYT
many TRBJ1-1 10 TRBV12-3/TRBV12-4 ASSSGDRAAF
many TRBJ2-1 11 TRBV6-2/TRBV6-3 ASRGVGNNEQF
many TRBJ2-3 12 TRBV19 ASSITGFTDTQY
few TRBJ1-3 15 TRBV4-1 ASSHLRTAGSGNTIY
many TRBJ2-3 14 TRBV20-1 SARDLNGRESDTQY
few TRBJ1-1 14 TRBV5-1 ASSPRTVGPQTEAF
many TRBJ2-1 15 TRBV28 ASSSAGWTGEGDEQF
NA TRBJ2-5 12 TRBV27 ASMGIGGKETQY
few TRBJ2-3 16 TRBV9 ASSVAPWTSGGTDTQY
many TRBJ2-1 11 TRBV4-1 ASSRPDRDEQF
NA TRBJ2-5 13 TRBV2 ASSPGLAGQETQY
NA TRBJ2-1 11 TRBV20-1 SANSGSSNEQF
many TRBJ1-5 10 TRBV19 ASSMGTWPQH